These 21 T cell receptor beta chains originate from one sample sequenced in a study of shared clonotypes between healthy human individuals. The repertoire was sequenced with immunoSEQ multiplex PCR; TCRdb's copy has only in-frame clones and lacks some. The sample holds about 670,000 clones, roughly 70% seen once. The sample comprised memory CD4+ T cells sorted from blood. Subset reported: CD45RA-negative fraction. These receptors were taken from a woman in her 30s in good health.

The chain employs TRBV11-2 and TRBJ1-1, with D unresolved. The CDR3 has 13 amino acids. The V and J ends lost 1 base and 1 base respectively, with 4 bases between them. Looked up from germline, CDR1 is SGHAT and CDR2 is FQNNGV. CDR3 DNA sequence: TGTGCCAGCAGCTTAGTCTGGAACACTGAAGCTTTCTTT. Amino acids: CASSLVWNTEAFF.

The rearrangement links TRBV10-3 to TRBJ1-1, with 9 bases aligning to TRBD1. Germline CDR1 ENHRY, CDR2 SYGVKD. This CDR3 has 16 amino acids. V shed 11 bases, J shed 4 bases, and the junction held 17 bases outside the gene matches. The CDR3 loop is CAAWAGTGREGTEAFF. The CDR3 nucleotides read TGTGCCGCATGGGCCGGGACAGGGCGAGAGGGCACTGAAGCTTTCTTT.

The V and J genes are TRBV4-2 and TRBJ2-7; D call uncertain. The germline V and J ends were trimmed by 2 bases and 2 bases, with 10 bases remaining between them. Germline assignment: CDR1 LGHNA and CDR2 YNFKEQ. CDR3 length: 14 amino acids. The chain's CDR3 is CASSQIVVPYEQYF. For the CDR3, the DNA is TGTGCCAGCAGCCAAATCGTAGTGCCCTACGAGCAGTACTTC.

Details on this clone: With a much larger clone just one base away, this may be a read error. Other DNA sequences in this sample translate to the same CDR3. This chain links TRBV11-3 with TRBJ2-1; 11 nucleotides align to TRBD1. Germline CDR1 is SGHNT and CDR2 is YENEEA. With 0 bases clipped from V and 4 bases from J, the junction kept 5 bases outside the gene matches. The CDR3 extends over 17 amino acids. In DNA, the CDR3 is TGTGCCAGCAGCTTAGATTCTGGGACAGGGGGTTACAATGAGCAGTTCTTC. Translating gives CASSLDSGTGGYNEQFF.

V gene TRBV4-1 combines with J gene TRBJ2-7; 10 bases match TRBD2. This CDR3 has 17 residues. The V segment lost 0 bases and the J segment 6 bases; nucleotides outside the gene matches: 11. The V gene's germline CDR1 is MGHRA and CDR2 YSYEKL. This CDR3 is CASSQDLAGVRLGEQYF. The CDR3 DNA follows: TGCGCCAGCAGCCAAGATCTAGCGGGAGTACGTCTGGGCGAGCAGTACTTC.

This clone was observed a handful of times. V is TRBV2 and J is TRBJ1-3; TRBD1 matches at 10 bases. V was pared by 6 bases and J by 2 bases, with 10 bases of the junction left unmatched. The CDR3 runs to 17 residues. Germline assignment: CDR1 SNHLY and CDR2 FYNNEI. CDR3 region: CASSPWDRGTTGNTIYF. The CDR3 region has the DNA TGTGCCAGCAGCCCCTGGGACAGGGGAACAACTGGAAACACCATATATTTT.

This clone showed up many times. CDR3 sequence (DNA): TGTGCCAGCAGCTTTACAGGACGGGAGGCTTTCTTT. Amino acid sequence: CASSFTGREAFF. The chain recombines TRBV7-9 with TRBJ1-1; TRBD1 might be the D (5 bases). The CDR3 spans 12 residues. Trimming left V 3 bases short and J 11 bases short, with 13 bases between. Germline-derived CDR1 and CDR2 are SEHNR and FQNEAQ (reference sequence).

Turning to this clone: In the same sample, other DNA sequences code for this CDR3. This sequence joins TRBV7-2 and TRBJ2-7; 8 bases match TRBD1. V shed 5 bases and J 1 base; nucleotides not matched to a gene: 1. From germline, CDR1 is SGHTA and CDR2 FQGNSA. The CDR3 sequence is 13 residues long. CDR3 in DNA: TGTGCCAGCAGCCGGGACAGGTCCTACGAGCAGTACTTC. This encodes CASSRDRSYEQYF.

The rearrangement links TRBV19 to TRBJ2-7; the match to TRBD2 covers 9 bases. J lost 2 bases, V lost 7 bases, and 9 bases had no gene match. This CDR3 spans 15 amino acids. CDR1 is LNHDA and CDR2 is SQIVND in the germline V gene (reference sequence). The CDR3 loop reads CASTTRREGAYEQYF. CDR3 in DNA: TGTGCCAGTACCACAAGGCGGGAGGGCGCCTACGAGCAGTACTTC.

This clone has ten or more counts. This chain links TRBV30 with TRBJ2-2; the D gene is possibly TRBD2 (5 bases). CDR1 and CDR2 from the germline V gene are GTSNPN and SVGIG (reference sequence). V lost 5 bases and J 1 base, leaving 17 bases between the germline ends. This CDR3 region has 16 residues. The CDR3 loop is CAWGRSSGRNTGELFF. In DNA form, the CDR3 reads TGTGCCTGGGGACGTAGTTCGGGGAGGAACACCGGGGAGCTGTTTTTT.

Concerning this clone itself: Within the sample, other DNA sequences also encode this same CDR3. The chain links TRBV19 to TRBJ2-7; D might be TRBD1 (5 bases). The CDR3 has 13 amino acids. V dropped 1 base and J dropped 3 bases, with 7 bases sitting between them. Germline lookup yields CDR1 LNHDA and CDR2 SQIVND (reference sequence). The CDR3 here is CASSIGTGYEQYF. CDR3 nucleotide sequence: TGTGCCAGTAGTATAGGTACAGGCTACGAGCAGTACTTC.

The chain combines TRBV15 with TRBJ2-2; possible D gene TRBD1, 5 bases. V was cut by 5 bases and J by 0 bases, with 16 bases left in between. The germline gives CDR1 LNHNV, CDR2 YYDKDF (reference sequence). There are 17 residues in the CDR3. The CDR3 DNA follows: TGTGCCACCAGCGGCAGTGGGGCATTCACGAACACCGGGGAGCTGTTTTTT. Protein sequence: CATSGSGAFTNTGELFF.

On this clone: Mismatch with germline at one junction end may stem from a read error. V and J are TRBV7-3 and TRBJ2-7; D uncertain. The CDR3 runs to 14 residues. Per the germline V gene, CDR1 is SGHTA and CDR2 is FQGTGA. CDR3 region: CASSPDSFSHEQYF. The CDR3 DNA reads TGTGCCAGCAGTCCTGACTCCTTCTCCCACGAGCAGTACTTC.

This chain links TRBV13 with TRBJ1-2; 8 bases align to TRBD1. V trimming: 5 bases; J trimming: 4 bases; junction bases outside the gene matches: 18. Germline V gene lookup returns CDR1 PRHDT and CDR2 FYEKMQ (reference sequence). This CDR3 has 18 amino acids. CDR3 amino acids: CASSLYAGGAAFGYGYTF. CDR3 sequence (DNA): TGTGCCAGCAGCCTTTACGCAGGGGGCGCGGCATTTGGCTATGGCTACACCTTC.

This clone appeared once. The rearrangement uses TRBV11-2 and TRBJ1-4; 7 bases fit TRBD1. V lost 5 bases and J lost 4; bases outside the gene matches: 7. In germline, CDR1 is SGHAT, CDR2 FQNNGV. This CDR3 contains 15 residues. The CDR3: CASSTYRGNNEKLFF. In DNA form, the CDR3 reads TGTGCCAGCAGCACATACAGGGGCAATAATGAAAAACTGTTTTTT. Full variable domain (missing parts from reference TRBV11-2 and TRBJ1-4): EAGVAQSPRYKIIEKRQSVAFWCNPISGHATLYWYQQILGQGPKLLIQFQNNGVVDDSQLPKDRFSAERLKGVDSTLKIQPAKLEDSAVYLCASSTYRGNNEKLFFGSGTQLSVL.

CDR3 amino acids: CAIAGRGTDTQYF. For the CDR3, the DNA is TGTGCCATCGCTGGGAGAGGCACAGATACGCAGTATTTT. The chain has TRBV10-3 and TRBJ2-3; possibly TRBD2 for D (5 bases). This CDR3 is built from 13 residues. Trimming removed 8 bases from V and 1 base from J, with 10 bases in between. The germline gives CDR1 ENHRY, CDR2 SYGVKD.

CDR3 in amino acids: CASSLQLTGDHSYEQYF. DNA of the CDR3: TGTGCCAGCAGTTTACAACTTACAGGGGATCATTCCTACGAGCAGTACTTC. This chain joins TRBV27 and TRBJ2-7; the match to TRBD1 covers 7 bases. Germline lookup yields CDR1 MNHEY and CDR2 SMNVEV (reference sequence). The CDR3 runs 17 residues. Trimming took 2 bases from V and 1 from J; bases not matched to a gene: 11.

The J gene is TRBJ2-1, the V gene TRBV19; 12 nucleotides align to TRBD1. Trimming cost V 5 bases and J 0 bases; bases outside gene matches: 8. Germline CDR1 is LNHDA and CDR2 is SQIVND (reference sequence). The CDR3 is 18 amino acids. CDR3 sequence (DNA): TGTGCCAGTAGTCCGGGACAGGGGGCTCGGCGCTCCTACAATGAGCAGTTCTTC. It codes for CASSPGQGARRSYNEQFF.

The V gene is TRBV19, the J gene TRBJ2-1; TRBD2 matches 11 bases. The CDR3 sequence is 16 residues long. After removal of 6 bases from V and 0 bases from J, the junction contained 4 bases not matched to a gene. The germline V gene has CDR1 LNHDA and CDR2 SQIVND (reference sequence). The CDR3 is CASRPLAGASYNEQFF. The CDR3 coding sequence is TGTGCCAGTAGGCCACTAGCGGGGGCCTCCTACAATGAGCAGTTCTTC.

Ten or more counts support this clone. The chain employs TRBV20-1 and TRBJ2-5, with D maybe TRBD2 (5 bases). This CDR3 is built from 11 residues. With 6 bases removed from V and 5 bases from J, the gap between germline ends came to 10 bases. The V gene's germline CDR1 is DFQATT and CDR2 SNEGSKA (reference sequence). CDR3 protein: CSARTVETQYF. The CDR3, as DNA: TGCAGTGCGAGGACTGTGGAGACCCAGTACTTC.

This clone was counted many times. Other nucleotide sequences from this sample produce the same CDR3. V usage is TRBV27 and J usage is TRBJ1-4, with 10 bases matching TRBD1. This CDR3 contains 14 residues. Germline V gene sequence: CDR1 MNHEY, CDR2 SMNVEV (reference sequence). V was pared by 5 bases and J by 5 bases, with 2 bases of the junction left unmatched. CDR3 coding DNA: TGTGCCAGCAGTCGGGGACAGGGGAATGAAAAACTGTTTTTT. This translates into CASSRGQGNEKLFF.